The 32 T cell receptor beta chains given below trace back to one sample, sequenced in a study of blood T cells in healthy people across ages. Primed by a sample-barcoded 5' primer and a J-beta primer mix, a second PCR proceeded for 7 to 11 cycles. TCRdb recomputed calls from the 5' RACE reads with MiXCR, one row per CDR3 protein. The table lists roughly 1,100,000 distinct CDR3 sequences, approximately 25% of them singletons. The same sample was also used in a study of T cells of mothers and their children.

Sequencing was done on a sample of blood. The receptor set was obtained from a girl between 2 and 10 years old in good health.

As concerns this clonotype: At one end the junction does not follow the germline gene, possibly because of a read error. The genes are TRBV28 and TRBJ2-4; D uncertain. From germline, CDR1 is MDHEN and CDR2 SYDVKM. The CDR3 contains 11 residues. The CDR3, as DNA: TGTGCCAGCAGTGACCGGGCCCCAACAGACTTC. This encodes CASSDRAPTDF.

The CDR3 DNA is TGCAGTGCCCACCTAGGGGATACGCAGTATTTT. Translation: CSAHLGDTQYF. The chain carries TRBV20-1 and TRBJ2-3; D unresolved. CDR1 is DFQATT, CDR2 SNEGSKA, per germline (reference sequence). Trimming took 6 bases from V and 6 from J, leaving 10 bases between them. There are 11 residues in the CDR3.

This clonotype was detected a few times. This chain joins TRBV10-3 and TRBJ2-5; D not resolved. This CDR3 contains 14 residues. Deletions cut 2 bases from V and 3 bases from J, with 10 bases between. The germline V gene encodes CDR1 ENHRY and CDR2 SYGVKD. In DNA, the CDR3 is TGTGCCATCAGTGAGGGCGGACGAAAAGAGACCCAGTACTTC. As protein: CAISEGGRKETQYF.

Here the CDR3 DNA reads TGCGCCAGCCGGATCCTATCTACAGATACGCAGTATTTT. It codes for CASRILSTDTQYF. This chain links TRBV5-1 with TRBJ2-3, with D hard to call. V lost 7 bases and J lost 3, with 12 bases in between. This CDR3 has 13 residues. Germline V CDR1 and CDR2: SGHRS, YFSETQ.

The V and J genes are TRBV5-6 and TRBJ2-2; D unresolved. The CDR3 runs 12 residues. CDR1 and CDR2 from the germline V gene are SGHDT and YYEEEE. Trimming removed 7 bases from V and 7 bases from J, with 11 bases in between. The CDR3 spells CASRRYGGELFF. The CDR3 DNA reads as TGTGCCAGCCGCCGTTATGGCGGGGAGCTGTTTTTT.

This clonotype was picked up a small number of times. The genes are TRBV12-3 or TRBV12-4 and TRBJ1-2, with D possibly being TRBD1 (6 bases). Trimming took off 6 bases at V and 6 bases at J, with 11 bases between the two ends. There are 12 residues in the CDR3. The chain's CDR3 is CASRRTEDGYTF. The CDR3 DNA sequence: TGTGCCAGCAGGAGGACAGAGGATGGCTACACCTTC.

This clonotype turned up a few times. The rearrangement joins TRBV5-1 to TRBJ2-3, with TRBD1 matching over 9 bases. This CDR3 region has 16 residues. From germline, CDR1 is SGHRS and CDR2 YFSETQ. With V trimmed by 3 bases and J by 4 bases, 9 bases remained unmatched. The CDR3 region has the DNA TGCGCCAGCAGCTGGCCCCGGGACAGGGACTCAGATACGCAGTATTTT. Protein product: CASSWPRDRDSDTQYF.

This clonotype occurred a few times. The chain carries TRBV5-1 and TRBJ2-5; a possible D gene is TRBD2 (5 bases). CDR3 size: 15 residues. Germline CDR1 reads SGHRS; CDR2 reads YFSETQ. V was shortened by 0 bases and J by 7 bases, with 16 bases between the two germline ends. The chain's CDR3 is CASSLGGLATGTQYF. CDR3 nucleotide sequence: TGCGCCAGCAGCTTGGGAGGGCTAGCAACGGGGACCCAGTACTTC.

The V and J genes are TRBV4-1 and TRBJ2-5; the D is unclear. Germline V gene data show CDR1 as MGHRA and CDR2 as YSYEKL. Trimming removed 8 bases from V and 5 bases from J, with 15 bases in between. The length of the CDR3 is 13 residues. The CDR3 DNA follows: TGCGCCAGCGGACCCCTCCGTGGGGAGACCCAGTACTTC. It translates to CASGPLRGETQYF.

The chain links TRBV7-2 to TRBJ2-5; TRBD2 aligns across 9 bases. The DNA end is more similar to TRBJ2-7, so the J call may be wrong. The CDR3 is 15 amino acids. CDR1 and CDR2 from the germline V gene are SGHTA and FQGNSA. The DNA for the CDR3 is TGTGCCAGCAGCTTCGAGCGGGGGGAGACGTACGAGCAGTACTTC. Amino acid sequence: CASSFERGETYEQYF.

In nucleotides, the CDR3 is TGTGCCAGCAGCGTAGGAAACAGGGGCAGGGAGCAGTTCTTC. Protein product: CASSVGNRGREQFF. The chain links TRBV9 to TRBJ2-1; 7 nucleotides line up with TRBD1. The junction had 7 bases not matched to a gene; V was cut back by 0 bases and J by 10 bases. There are 14 residues in the CDR3. Germline V gene data show CDR1 as SGDLS and CDR2 as YYNGEE.

This clonotype was counted a few times. J is TRBJ2-4 and V is TRBV2; D is uncertain. The length of the CDR3 is 14 residues. Per germline, CDR1 SNHLY and CDR2 FYNNEI. Trimming took off 6 bases at V and 2 bases at J, with 11 bases between the two ends. The CDR3 sequence: CASRFDSSKNIQYF. The CDR3 DNA is TGTGCCAGCAGGTTCGACTCCTCCAAAAACATTCAGTACTTC. The full variable domain, completed using reference TRBV2 and TRBJ2-4, is EPEVTQTPSHQVTQMGQEVILRCVPISNHLYFYWYRQILGQKVEFLVSFYNNEISEKSEIFDDQFSVERPDGSNFTLKIRSTKLEDSAMYFCASRFDSSKNIQYFGAGTRLSVL.

This clonotype turned up a few times. The V and J genes are TRBV7-2 and TRBJ1-2; a weak D match, TRBD1 (6 bases). The CDR3 covers 13 residues. Trimming stripped 5 bases from V and 8 bases from J, with 15 bases between. Germline CDR1 and CDR2: SGHTA and FQGNSA. CDR3 loop: CASSPRRGGGYTF. Here the CDR3 DNA reads TGTGCCAGCAGCCCCCGTCGGGGGGGCGGCTACACCTTC.

The chain uses TRBV5-1 and TRBJ2-7; D uncertain. V lost 5 bases, J lost 2 bases, and 11 bases lay in between. The germline gives CDR1 SGHRS, CDR2 YFSETQ. The CDR3 runs 13 residues. CDR3 residues: CASRGTATYEQYF. The CDR3 nucleotides are TGCGCCAGCAGAGGAACAGCGACCTACGAGCAGTACTTC.

This sequence joins TRBV7-9 and TRBJ1-6; possibly TRBD1 for D (6 bases). This CDR3 is 15 amino acids long. Germline V gives CDR1 SEHNR, CDR2 FQNEAQ (reference sequence). Trimming left V 4 bases short and J 8 bases short, with 15 bases between. This CDR3 is CASSSPRDKDSPLHF. CDR3 coding DNA: TGTGCCAGCAGCTCGCCCCGGGACAAGGATTCACCCCTCCACTTT. Looking up the rest from reference TRBV7-9 and TRBJ1-6 gives the full variable domain: DTGVSQNPRHKITKRGQNVTFRCDPISEHNRLYWYRQTLGQGPEFLTYFQNEAQLEKSRLLSDRFSAERPKGSFSTLEIQRTEQGDSAMYLCASSSPRDKDSPLHFGNGTRLTVT.

This clonotype was picked up a small number of times. Relative to the germline gene, one junction end is altered; a read error may explain this. The chain couples TRBV7-9 to TRBJ1-4; D is uncertain. Germline loops: CDR1 SEHNR, CDR2 FQNEAQ (reference sequence). The CDR3 is 17 amino acids. CDR3 coding DNA: TGTACCAGCAGCTTAGCGGCCAGGAAGGCAACTAATGAAAAACTGTTTTTT. Translating it yields CTSSLAARKATNEKLFF.

The chain links TRBV5-1 to TRBJ2-1; D might be TRBD1 (5 bases). CDR1 is SGHRS, CDR2 YFSETQ, per germline. V lost 0 bases, J lost 4 bases, and 11 bases lay in between. CDR3 length: 15 residues. The CDR3 DNA is TGCGCCAGCAGCTTGGTGGTAGCAGGGTACAATGAGCAGTTCTTC. Protein sequence: CASSLVVAGYNEQFF.

Only one count was recorded for this clonotype. The CDR3 loop is CASSQDRGRVGEKLFF. CDR3 coding DNA: TGCGCCAGCAGCCAAGATCGAGGGCGGGTCGGGGAAAAACTGTTTTTT. This chain uses TRBV4-3 with TRBJ1-4; the D is unclear. CDR1 is LGHNA and CDR2 is YSLEER in the germline V gene. Trimming removed 0 bases from V and 8 bases from J, with 16 bases in between. This CDR3 comprises 16 residues.

This clonotype appeared a few times. The rearrangement uses TRBV18 and TRBJ1-4; D gene ambiguous. V lost 2 bases to trimming and J lost 5 bases, with 6 bases between them. CDR1 and CDR2 (germline): KGHSH, LQKENI. This CDR3 is built from 13 residues. CDR3 in amino acids: CASSPGVNEKLFF. The CDR3 region has the DNA TGTGCCAGCTCACCAGGAGTAAATGAAAAACTGTTTTTT.

This clonotype was seen more than once but under ten times. The chain combines TRBV11-3 with TRBJ1-6, with D possibly TRBD1 on 5 matching bases. This CDR3 is 14 amino acids long. V dropped 4 bases and J dropped 9 bases, with 13 bases sitting between them. CDR1 is SGHNT and CDR2 is YENEEA in the germline V gene. The CDR3 region is CASSSRDLFSPLHF. The CDR3 DNA reads TGTGCCAGCAGCTCCCGGGACCTATTTTCACCCCTCCACTTT.

This clonotype was seen more than once but under ten times. The J gene is TRBJ2-1, the V gene TRBV29-1, with a tentative D call TRBD2 (5 bases). Trimming shortened V by 4 bases and J by 3 bases, and 10 bases separated the two germline ends. Germline CDR1 reads SQVTM; CDR2 reads ANQGSEA. This CDR3 region has 13 residues. The CDR3 loop reads CSVVEGDYNEQFF. CDR3 DNA sequence: TGCAGCGTTGTAGAGGGAGACTACAATGAGCAGTTCTTC.

This clonotype has only a few counts. V is TRBV4-3 and J is TRBJ1-2; D is unclear. Germline CDR1 reads LGHNA; CDR2 reads YSLEER. V was clipped by 6 bases and J by 8 bases, with 19 bases between them. The CDR3 is 14 residues long. As DNA, the CDR3 is TGCGCCAGCAGTCCGGACTATTCAGGATGGGGCTACACCTTC. Translated: CASSPDYSGWGYTF.

This sequence joins TRBV29-1 and TRBJ1-1, with 9 bases matching TRBD1. This CDR3 is built from 13 residues. The germline V gene has CDR1 SQVTM and CDR2 ANQGSEA. The J segment lost 3 bases and the V segment lost 7 bases, leaving 6 bases of the junction unmatched. CDR3 amino acids: CSARTGDYTEAFF. CDR3 nucleotides: TGCAGCGCTCGGACAGGGGATTACACTGAAGCTTTCTTT.

This clonotype appeared a few times. The chain joins TRBV29-1 to TRBJ2-7; no clear D gene. The end of the DNA fits TRBJ2-1 better, so the J call may be wrong. This CDR3 has 12 residues. CDR1 SQVTM and CDR2 ANQGSEA come from the germline V gene. CDR3 DNA sequence: TGCAGCGCCCCTCGGGCAACGAATGAGCAGTTCTTC. It codes for CSAPRATNEQFF.

J is TRBJ2-3 and V is TRBV20-1; perhaps TRBD2 as D (5 bases). The length of the CDR3 is 13 residues. Germline CDR1 DFQATT, CDR2 SNEGSKA (reference sequence). V lost 2 bases, J lost 2 bases, and 8 bases lay in between. The DNA of the CDR3 is TGCAGTGCTAGACCGGGATTCACAGATACGCAGTATTTT. Translated, it gives CSARPGFTDTQYF.

The chain has TRBV29-1 and TRBJ1-1; D remains unclear. This CDR3 contains 13 residues. Germline lookup yields CDR1 SQVTM and CDR2 ANQGSEA. With 5 bases removed from V and 1 base from J, the gap between germline ends came to 11 bases. Here the CDR3 DNA reads TGCAGCGTTTACAGCTCGGGGAACACTGAAGCTTTCTTT. It translates to CSVYSSGNTEAFF.

The chain carries TRBV4-3 and TRBJ1-5; D remains unclear. Germline CDR1 reads LGHNA; CDR2 reads YSLEER. CDR3 length: 15 amino acids. The V gene lost 0 bases and the J gene lost 3 bases, with 9 bases spanning the gap. The CDR3 region is CASSQDGVPNQPQHF. CDR3 nucleotide sequence: TGCGCCAGCAGCCAAGATGGGGTCCCCAATCAGCCCCAGCATTTT.

V and J are TRBV19 and TRBJ2-5, with 11 bases matching TRBD2. The J call is uncertain, as TRBJ2-1 better fits the DNA end. CDR1 is LNHDA, CDR2 SQIVND, per germline (reference sequence). The CDR3 runs 16 residues. The CDR3 nucleotides read TGTGCCAGTAGTATACTTAGCGGGGGGGTTAGGAATGAGCAGTTCTTC. Translation gives CASSILSGGVRNEQFF.

There are a few counts of this clonotype. The CDR3 is CASSQAQRSEQFF. CDR3 nucleotide sequence: TGTGCCAGCAGCCAAGCCCAGAGGAGCGAGCAGTTCTTC. The chain carries TRBV3-1 and TRBJ2-1; D is undetermined. The CDR3 has 13 residues. Germline CDR1 and CDR2: LGHDT and YNNKEL (reference sequence). Trimming removed 1 base at V and 10 bases at J, with 11 bases between.

This clonotype has only one observation. The chain links TRBV27 to TRBJ1-2; TRBD1 matches at 10 bases. Germline CDR1 MNHEY, CDR2 SMNVEV (reference sequence). Trimming cost V 3 bases and J 8 bases; bases outside gene matches: 12. This CDR3 comprises 16 residues. The CDR3 nucleotides are TGTGCCAGCAGTTTCCTGGGGACAGGGGAAGGTTCAGGCTACACCTTC. Amino acid sequence: CASSFLGTGEGSGYTF.

This clonotype has only a few counts. The V and J genes are TRBV27 and TRBJ2-5; 14 positions match TRBD2. Germline V gives CDR1 MNHEY, CDR2 SMNVEV (reference sequence). With V trimmed by 8 bases and J by 2 bases, 10 bases remained unmatched. CDR3 length equals 17 residues. The CDR3 DNA is TGTGCCAGCCGTCGAGGACTAGCGGGGGGAACGCAAGAGACCCAGTACTTC. Its translation is CASRRGLAGGTQETQYF.

This clonotype was counted only a few times. Written as DNA, the CDR3 is TGTGCCAGCAGCGAGGCCTTAGGGGGGCCTCAGGAGACCCAGTACTTC. It yields the protein CASSEALGGPQETQYF. The rearrangement joins TRBV9 to TRBJ2-1; D may correspond to TRBD1 or TRBD2 (6 bases each). The J call may be in error: the DNA end matches TRBJ2-5 better. CDR1 is SGDLS, CDR2 YYNGEE, per germline. The CDR3 sequence is 16 residues long.